This T cell receptor (beta chain) was captured by sequencing in a study of T cells in Graves' hyperthyroidism and ophthalmopathy. This clonotype turned up a few times. The CDR3 regions of TCR beta were amplified from RNA transcripts. A set of HTBI primers served as the primers for a first-round RT-PCR of the TCR CDR3. Each CDR3 protein gets one entry after TCRdb re-called the multiplex PCR reads with MiXCR. The sample yields hundreds of thousands of distinct CDR3 sequences, under 15% seen once. This CDR3 has 16 residues. Germline V CDR1 and CDR2: MNHEY, SMNVEV (reference sequence). V lost 7 bases, J lost 6 bases, and 24 bases lay in between.

The origin of this receptor is a middle-aged woman with Graves' ophthalmopathy. The sample comprised blood. The J gene is TRBJ1-1, the V gene TRBV27; D unresolved. The CDR3 region is CASKSIDGSRLAEAFF. CDR3 DNA sequence: TGTGCCAGCAAATCGATCGACGGCTCGAGGTTGGCTGAAGCTTTCTTT.